These T cell receptor beta chains were read from a single sample in a study of T-cell reconstitution after alpha-beta-depleted transplantation in children. TCRdb re-called the PCR reads with MiXCR, one entry per CDR3 protein. The sample gives roughly 250,000 distinct CDR3 sequences, under 9.5% of which show up once; 5% to 8% is in the top ten. This sample comprised PBMCs, mostly from graft donor cells, obtained 180 days after TCRalphabeta/CD19-depleted stem cell transplant. The receptors were gathered from a male patient between 10 and 17 years old who had a stem cell transplant for acute lymphoblastic leukemia, so the T cells may come from the graft donor. The CDR3 runs from the conserved cysteine through the conserved F or W. Fields, in order: V gene, D gene, J gene, clone size, CDR3 DNA, CDR3 protein. A D gene is named only where the DNA matches it firmly. Where a row states a size, it is once, few, many or the class of an expanded clone; other rows omit it.

v_gene: TRBV6-2/TRBV6-3; d_gene: NA; j_gene: TRBJ1-4; abundance: many; CDR3nt: TGTGCCAGCAGTTACGTCGCGGGAAAACTGTTTTTT; CDR3aa: CASSYVAGKLFF
v_gene: TRBV28; d_gene: NA; j_gene: TRBJ2-4; abundance: many; CDR3nt: TGTGCCAGCAGCCATAGGGCTACAAAAAACATTCAGTACTTC; CDR3aa: CASSHRATKNIQYF
v_gene: TRBV7-6; d_gene: NA; j_gene: TRBJ2-7; abundance: NA; CDR3nt: TGTGCCAGCAGCCGACTCCCCTACGAGCAGTACTTC; CDR3aa: CASSRLPYEQYF
v_gene: TRBV9; d_gene: NA; j_gene: TRBJ2-1; abundance: NA; CDR3nt: TGTGCCAGCAGCGTAGTTACGGAGAACTACAATGAGCAGTTCTTC; CDR3aa: CASSVVTENYNEQFF
v_gene: TRBV12-3/TRBV12-4; d_gene: NA; j_gene: TRBJ2-7; abundance: many; CDR3nt: TGTGCCAGTACCCCGGGACAGGGAGGAGCGGGAGGGCCGGGGGAGCAGTACTTC; CDR3aa: CASTPGQGGAGGPGEQYF
v_gene: TRBV21-1; d_gene: NA; j_gene: TRBJ2-2; abundance: NA; CDR3nt: TGTGCCAGCAGGCTCCGACAGGGAAGCGGGGAGCTGTTTTTT; CDR3aa: CASRLRQGSGELFF
v_gene: TRBV5-1; d_gene: NA; j_gene: TRBJ2-2; abundance: many; CDR3nt: TGCGCCAGCAGCCCGGGACACACGAACACCGGGGAGCTGTTTTTT; CDR3aa: CASSPGHTNTGELFF
v_gene: TRBV12-3/TRBV12-4; d_gene: NA; j_gene: TRBJ1-1; abundance: few; CDR3nt: TGTGCCAGCAGTCACGTACAGTCGCTGGGGGACACTGAAGCTTTCTTT; CDR3aa: CASSHVQSLGDTEAFF
v_gene: TRBV6-1; d_gene: NA; j_gene: TRBJ2-7; abundance: many; CDR3nt: TGTGCCAGCAGTGGTAGGGTGCTCGAGCAGTACTTC; CDR3aa: CASSGRVLEQYF
v_gene: TRBV18; d_gene: NA; j_gene: TRBJ1-1; abundance: many; CDR3nt: TGTGCCAGCTCACCACCAGGTACCATGAACACTGAAGCTTTCTTT; CDR3aa: CASSPPGTMNTEAFF
v_gene: TRBV6-4; d_gene: NA; j_gene: TRBJ1-3; abundance: many; CDR3nt: TGTGCCAGCAGTGACAGCTCTGGAAACACCATATATTTT; CDR3aa: CASSDSSGNTIYF